These 20 T cell receptor beta chains were all obtained from the same sample, sequenced in a study of cytomegalovirus exposure and HLA in healthy donors. The primer mix had 60 Vbeta and 13 Jbeta primers. Method: immunoSEQ multiplex PCR; TCRdb's copy keeps in-frame clones and lacks some. Seen here are a few hundred thousand clones, about 80% observed once, and the top ten hold 1.2% to 1.5%. Input material: PBMCs. These TCRs come from a girl under 18 in good health and CMV-seronegative.

V and J are TRBV5-4 and TRBJ2-7; 8 nucleotides match TRBD2. CDR3 length: 13 residues. CDR1 and CDR2 from the germline V gene are SGHNT and YYREEE (reference sequence). The V segment lost 1 base and the J segment 6 bases; nucleotides outside the gene matches: 3. CDR3 DNA sequence: TGTGCCAGCAGCTTGTCTAGCGGGCGCGAGCAGTACTTC. This encodes CASSLSSGREQYF. The full variable domain, rest sourced from reference TRBV5-4 and TRBJ2-7, is ETGVTQSPTHLIKTRGQQVTLRCSSQSGHNTVSWYQQALGQGPQFIFQYYREEENGRGNFPPRFSGLQFPNYSSELNVNALELDDSALYLCASSLSSGREQYFGPGTRLTVT.

The rearrangement joins TRBV7-8 to TRBJ2-7; 9 bases match TRBD2. The V gene end was trimmed by 5 bases and the J gene end by 1 base; junction bases not matched to a gene: 3. Germline CDR1 SGHVS, CDR2 FQNEAQ. There are 14 residues in the CDR3. CDR3 amino acids: CASSPTSGSYEQYF. CDR3 coding DNA: TGTGCCAGCAGCCCCACTAGCGGGTCCTACGAGCAGTACTTC.

The V and J genes are TRBV5-6 and TRBJ2-7; 11 nucleotides align to TRBD1. This CDR3 contains 16 residues. Trimming took 6 bases from V and 2 from J; bases not matched to a gene: 10. Germline assignment: CDR1 SGHDT and CDR2 YYEEEE. CDR3 DNA: TGTGCCAGCACCAAATTCGGACAGGGGGCAACCTACGAGCAGTACTTC. Translated, it gives CASTKFGQGATYEQYF.

This chain connects TRBV6-1 to TRBJ1-1; the D is unclear. V dropped 7 bases and J dropped 11 bases, with 14 bases sitting between them. Per the germline V gene, CDR1 is MNHNS and CDR2 is SASEGT. This CDR3 comprises 11 residues. As DNA, the CDR3 is TGTGCCAGCACCCGACGGGATTGGGCTTTCTTT. As protein: CASTRRDWAFF.

J is TRBJ2-2 and V is TRBV9; D unclear. Trimming shortened V by 0 bases and J by 3 bases, and 12 bases separated the two germline ends. The CDR3 consists of 16 residues. The germline gives CDR1 SGDLS, CDR2 YYNGEE. The CDR3 here is CASSVGLRGYTGELFF. The CDR3 nucleotides read TGTGCCAGCAGCGTAGGTTTACGTGGCTACACCGGGGAGCTGTTTTTT.

The CDR3 nucleotides are TGTGCCAGCAGCCCACGGGGATTTTACACAGATACGCAGTATTTT. Translated, it gives CASSPRGFYTDTQYF. This chain joins TRBV7-6 and TRBJ2-3; maybe TRBD2 (5 bases). Germline-derived CDR1 and CDR2 are SGHVS and FNYEAQ. V lost 5 bases and J 2 bases, leaving 14 bases between the germline ends. The CDR3 spans 15 residues. The full variable domain, its missing parts supplied by reference TRBV7-6 and TRBJ2-3, is GAGVSQSPRYKVTKRGQDVALRCDPISGHVSLYWYRQALGQGPEFLTYFNYEAQQDKSGLPNDRFSAERPEGSISTLTIQRTEQRDSAMYRCASSPRGFYTDTQYFGPGTRLTVL.

The chain uses TRBV15 and TRBJ2-3, with TRBD2 matching 10 bases. V dropped 1 base and J dropped 1; count of bases not matched to a gene: 2. This CDR3 region has 16 residues. Per the germline V gene, CDR1 is LNHNV and CDR2 is YYDKDF (reference sequence). The CDR3 sequence: CATSRGTSGRTDTQYF. The CDR3 DNA reads TGTGCCACCAGCAGAGGGACTAGCGGACGCACAGATACGCAGTATTTT.

The table lists this clone with a few counts. V is TRBV6-6 and J is TRBJ1-2, with 9 bases lining up with TRBD1. This CDR3 has 15 amino acids. After removal of 4 bases from V and 3 bases from J, the junction contained 6 bases not matched to a gene. Per the germline V gene, CDR1 is MNHNY and CDR2 is SVGAGI (reference sequence). CDR3 sequence: CASSLGTGLHYGYTF. For the CDR3, the DNA is TGTGCCAGCAGTTTGGGGACAGGGTTGCACTATGGCTACACCTTC.

The rearrangement uses TRBV15 and TRBJ2-7; a possible D gene is TRBD1 (5 bases). Germline V lookup: CDR1 LNHNV, CDR2 YYDKDF (reference sequence). The CDR3 sequence is 16 residues long. Trimming removed 0 bases from V and 1 base from J, with 13 bases in between. CDR3 region: CATSRDIQVFSYEQYF. CDR3 in DNA: TGTGCCACCAGCAGAGATATACAGGTATTTTCCTACGAGCAGTACTTC.

V is TRBV5-6 and J is TRBJ2-1; 9 nucleotides line up with TRBD1. Trimming cost V 5 bases and J 3 bases; bases outside gene matches: 3. This CDR3 comprises 14 residues. Per germline, CDR1 SGHDT and CDR2 YYEEEE. The CDR3 sequence: CASRTGQGYNEQFF. As DNA, the CDR3 is TGTGCCAGCAGAACGGGACAGGGCTACAATGAGCAGTTCTTC.

The chain joins TRBV15 to TRBJ2-7; D call uncertain. V was clipped by 0 bases and J by 3 bases, with 6 bases between them. CDR1 is LNHNV, CDR2 YYDKDF, per germline (reference sequence). CDR3 length: 13 residues. CDR3 protein: CATSRDSGYEQYF. CDR3 sequence (DNA): TGTGCCACCAGCAGAGATTCGGGCTACGAGCAGTACTTC.

With respect to this clone: Germline and junction disagree at one end, which may indicate a read error. The chain uses TRBV7-9 and TRBJ1-2, with D hard to call. There are 12 residues in the CDR3. The V gene's germline CDR1 is SEHNR and CDR2 FQNEAQ (reference sequence). The CDR3 coding sequence is TGTTCCAGCAGCCTTAATCCTCTTGGCTACACCTTC. Its translation is CSSSLNPLGYTF.

This clone was detected only once. J is TRBJ2-3 and V is TRBV7-8; perhaps TRBD2 as D (5 bases). The CDR3 length is 15 residues. The V gene lost 0 bases and the J gene lost 4 bases, with 11 bases spanning the gap. Germline V gene lookup returns CDR1 SGHVS and CDR2 FQNEAQ. The CDR3 nucleotides read TGTGCCAGCAGCTTAGCGCGGGCGTTACCAGATACGCAGTATTTT. Its protein is CASSLARALPDTQYF.

The chain joins TRBV28 to TRBJ2-3; maybe TRBD1 (5 bases). V dropped 3 bases and J dropped 0 bases, with 10 bases sitting between them. Germline lookup yields CDR1 MDHEN and CDR2 SYDVKM. CDR3 size: 15 residues. The CDR3 sequence: CASSFPRQSTDTQYF. For the CDR3, the DNA is TGTGCCAGCAGTTTCCCAAGACAGAGCACAGATACGCAGTATTTT.

CDR3 nucleotides: TGTGCCAGCGGGGCCTCGGAGTGGAATGGCTACACCTTC. It is translated as CASGASEWNGYTF. The chain combines TRBV2 with TRBJ1-2; D is possibly TRBD1 (5 bases). Germline CDR1 SNHLY, CDR2 FYNNEI. The CDR3 is 13 amino acids. V was pared by 8 bases and J by 6 bases, with 16 bases between. Full variable domain (remainder filled in from reference TRBV2 and TRBJ1-2): EPEVTQTPSHQVTQMGQEVILRCVPISNHLYFYWYRQILGQKVEFLVSFYNNEISEKSEIFDDQFSVERPDGSNFTLKIRSTKLEDSAMYFCASGASEWNGYTFGSGTRLTVV.

The V call is TRBV5-6, the J call TRBJ1-1; maybe TRBD1 (6 bases). The CDR3 covers 12 residues. V was clipped by 4 bases and J by 11 bases, with 15 bases between them. CDR1 is SGHDT, CDR2 YYEEEE, per germline. CDR3 region: CASSRQQGWAFF. In DNA form, the CDR3 reads TGTGCCAGCAGCCGACAACAGGGTTGGGCTTTCTTT.

The gene calls are TRBV28 and TRBJ2-7, with 8 positions matching TRBD1. Trimming at V came to 6 bases and at J to 3 bases, leaving 10 bases not matched to a gene. This CDR3 is 15 amino acids long. Per the germline V gene, CDR1 is MDHEN and CDR2 is SYDVKM. CDR3 DNA: TGTGCCAGCAGCCCCCCGGGGACAGGAAACTACGAGCAGTACTTC. It specifies CASSPPGTGNYEQYF.

V and J are TRBV5-1 and TRBJ2-6; tentatively, D is TRBD1 (5 bases). Germline CDR1 reads SGHRS; CDR2 reads YFSETQ. The CDR3 length is 18 residues. The V and J ends lost 2 bases and 0 bases respectively, with 15 bases between them. CDR3 nucleotide sequence: TGCGCCAGCAGCTTTCAGGGTGTATTTTTCTCTGGGGCCAACGTCCTGACTTTC. This translates into CASSFQGVFFSGANVLTF.

The chain carries TRBV19 and TRBJ1-3; 7 positions agree with TRBD1. CDR1 and CDR2 (germline): LNHDA, SQIVND (reference sequence). This CDR3 is 14 amino acids long. V lost 4 bases, J lost 2 bases, and 2 bases stayed unmatched. The CDR3, as DNA: TGTGCCAGTAGTACCACAGGGGCTGGAAACACCATATATTTT. The encoded protein is CASSTTGAGNTIYF.

The chain has TRBV28 and TRBJ1-5, with D possibly TRBD1 on 5 matching bases. This CDR3 comprises 14 residues. Trimming took off 6 bases at V and 6 bases at J, with 15 bases between the two ends. From germline, CDR1 is MDHEN and CDR2 SYDVKM. CDR3 in DNA: TGTGCCAGCAGATCGGGGGTTATAGGTCAGCCCCAGCATTTT. Translating it yields CASRSGVIGQPQHF.